The rows below give T cell receptor beta chains drawn from one sample of a study of long-term antiretroviral therapy in people with HIV. The protocol was immunoSEQ multiplex PCR, while the TCRdb copy is restricted to in-frame clones and leaves out a portion. This table holds approximately 24,000 clones, around 80% found once. Sequenced material: unsorted PBMCs, taken 1.1 years before starting antiretroviral therapy. The receptors were gathered from a woman under 40 with HIV. The CDR3 runs from the conserved cysteine through the conserved F or W. Each record gives: clone size, J gene, V gene, D gene, CDR3 protein, CDR3 DNA. A D gene is named only where the DNA matches it firmly. Size is omitted from some rows. Given values are once, few, many or a class for expanded clones.

abundance: -
j_gene: TRBJ1-1
v_gene: TRBV7-3
d_gene: -
CDR3aa: CASSPETTGKAFF
CDR3nt: TGTGCCAGCAGCCCAGAGACTACAGGTAAAGCTTTCTTT

abundance: -
j_gene: TRBJ1-1
v_gene: TRBV5-1
d_gene: -
CDR3aa: CASSLGTRGAGEAFF
CDR3nt: TGCGCCAGCAGCTTGGGGACGCGGGGGGCTGGTGAAGCTTTCTTT

abundance: -
j_gene: TRBJ2-2
v_gene: TRBV14
d_gene: -
CDR3aa: CASSQVRGLTGELFF
CDR3nt: TGTGCCAGCAGCCAAGTCCGGGGTCTGACCGGGGAGCTGTTTTTT

abundance: -
j_gene: TRBJ1-2
v_gene: TRBV7-3
d_gene: TRBD1
CDR3aa: CASSFKASQGFYGYTF
CDR3nt: TGTGCCAGCAGCTTCAAGGCCTCACAGGGGTTCTATGGCTACACCTTC

abundance: -
j_gene: TRBJ2-1
v_gene: TRBV6-6
d_gene: TRBD2
CDR3aa: CASSYGGTSSNEQFF
CDR3nt: TGTGCCAGCAGTTATGGTGGGACTAGCAGCAATGAGCAGTTCTTC

abundance: -
j_gene: TRBJ2-3
v_gene: TRBV5-6
d_gene: TRBD2
CDR3aa: CASSYGGGDTQYF
CDR3nt: TGTGCCAGCAGCTACGGGGGGGGAGATACGCAGTATTTT

abundance: -
j_gene: TRBJ1-1
v_gene: TRBV15
d_gene: -
CDR3aa: CATSRAVNTEAFF
CDR3nt: TGTGCCACCAGCAGGGCAGTGAACACTGAAGCTTTCTTT

abundance: -
j_gene: TRBJ2-2
v_gene: TRBV29-1
d_gene: -
CDR3aa: CSARDTGELFF
CDR3nt: TGCAGCGCCAGGGATACCGGGGAGCTGTTTTTT

abundance: once
j_gene: TRBJ2-1
v_gene: TRBV7-8
d_gene: -
CDR3aa: CASSFAHNEQFF
CDR3nt: TGTGCCAGCAGCTTTGCCCACAATGAGCAGTTCTTC

abundance: -
j_gene: TRBJ2-1
v_gene: TRBV5-1
d_gene: -
CDR3aa: CASRGALGRGNYNEQFF
CDR3nt: TGCGCCAGCAGAGGGGCCCTGGGGCGGGGTAATTACAATGAGCAGTTCTTC

abundance: -
j_gene: TRBJ1-2
v_gene: TRBV25-1
d_gene: -
CDR3aa: CASSELERYGYTF
CDR3nt: TGTGCCAGCAGTGAATTGGAGAGATATGGCTACACCTTC

abundance: -
j_gene: TRBJ1-2
v_gene: TRBV5-5
d_gene: -
CDR3aa: CASSLDAGYTF
CDR3nt: TGTGCCAGCAGCTTGGATGCTGGCTACACCTTC

abundance: once
j_gene: TRBJ1-2
v_gene: TRBV2
d_gene: TRBD1
CDR3aa: CASSEAAGGGSGYTF
CDR3nt: TGTGCCAGCAGTGAAGCGGCAGGGGGGGGTTCTGGCTACACCTTC

abundance: few
j_gene: TRBJ1-2
v_gene: TRBV5-6
d_gene: -
CDR3aa: CASSGTGNYGYTF
CDR3nt: TGTGCCAGCAGCGGTACAGGGAACTATGGCTACACCTTC

abundance: once
j_gene: TRBJ1-1
v_gene: TRBV5-1
d_gene: TRBD1
CDR3aa: CASSSGQPNTEAFF
CDR3nt: TGCGCCAGCAGCTCGGGACAGCCGAACACTGAAGCTTTCTTT

abundance: -
j_gene: TRBJ1-5
v_gene: TRBV5-1
d_gene: -
CDR3aa: CASSLDVAQPQHF
CDR3nt: TGCGCCAGCAGCTTGGACGTTGCTCAGCCCCAGCATTTT

abundance: -
j_gene: TRBJ1-5
v_gene: TRBV2
d_gene: -
CDR3aa: CASIPGNQPQHF
CDR3nt: TGTGCCAGCATCCCGGGGAATCAGCCCCAGCATTTT

abundance: -
j_gene: TRBJ2-1
v_gene: TRBV5-4
d_gene: -
CDR3aa: CASSLKEPSYNEQFF
CDR3nt: TGTGCCAGCAGCTTGAAGGAGCCCTCCTACAATGAGCAGTTCTTC

abundance: -
j_gene: TRBJ2-4
v_gene: TRBV5-6
d_gene: -
CDR3aa: CASSLQGEAKNIQYF
CDR3nt: TGTGCCAGCAGCTTGCAAGGGGAGGCCAAAAACATTCAGTACTTC

abundance: -
j_gene: TRBJ1-1
v_gene: TRBV14
d_gene: -
CDR3aa: CASSQGGYLNTEAFF
CDR3nt: TGTGCCAGCAGCCAAGGGGGGTATCTGAACACTGAAGCTTTCTTT

abundance: -
j_gene: TRBJ2-3
v_gene: TRBV11-2
d_gene: TRBD2
CDR3aa: CASSPPGLAELTDTQYF
CDR3nt: TGTGCCAGCAGCCCCCCGGGACTAGCGGAACTCACAGATACGCAGTATTTT

abundance: -
j_gene: TRBJ1-6
v_gene: TRBV15
d_gene: -
CDR3aa: CATSRDRGNSPLHF
CDR3nt: TGTGCCACCAGCAGAGATCGTGGAAATTCACCCCTCCACTTT

abundance: few
j_gene: TRBJ2-3
v_gene: TRBV5-1
d_gene: -
CDR3aa: CASSQIPTSTDTQYF
CDR3nt: TGCGCCAGCAGCCAAATACCGACTAGCACAGATACGCAGTATTTT

abundance: -
j_gene: TRBJ1-3
v_gene: TRBV4-1
d_gene: TRBD1
CDR3aa: CASSQDPRGGGNTIYF
CDR3nt: TGCGCCAGCAGCCAAGATCCCAGGGGGGGTGGAAACACCATATATTTT

abundance: -
j_gene: TRBJ1-1
v_gene: TRBV6-5
d_gene: -
CDR3aa: CASTDHVSPEAFF
CDR3nt: TGTGCCAGCACCGATCACGTCTCACCTGAAGCTTTCTTT

abundance: -
j_gene: TRBJ2-7
v_gene: TRBV5-6
d_gene: TRBD1
CDR3aa: CASSPNPGTAAYEQYF
CDR3nt: TGTGCCAGCAGCCCAAACCCCGGGACAGCAGCCTACGAGCAGTACTTC

abundance: -
j_gene: TRBJ2-1
v_gene: TRBV5-1
d_gene: -
CDR3aa: CASSLGFMAEQFF
CDR3nt: TGCGCCAGCAGCTTGGGGTTTATGGCTGAGCAGTTCTTC

abundance: -
j_gene: TRBJ1-1
v_gene: TRBV27
d_gene: -
CDR3aa: CASSVQGATEAFF
CDR3nt: TGTGCCAGCAGTGTACAGGGCGCCACTGAAGCTTTCTTT

abundance: -
j_gene: TRBJ1-6
v_gene: TRBV9
d_gene: TRBD1
CDR3aa: CASSVEGQGDSPLHF
CDR3nt: TGTGCCAGCAGCGTAGAGGGACAGGGGGATTCACCCCTCCACTTT

abundance: -
j_gene: TRBJ2-2
v_gene: TRBV11-3
d_gene: -
CDR3aa: CASSPRALTGELFF
CDR3nt: TGTGCCAGCAGCCCAAGGGCCCTCACCGGGGAGCTGTTTTTT

abundance: -
j_gene: TRBJ1-2
v_gene: TRBV7-9
d_gene: -
CDR3aa: CASSPLGSIPYGYTF
CDR3nt: TGTGCCAGCAGCCCACTCGGGTCTATTCCATATGGCTACACCTTC

abundance: -
j_gene: TRBJ2-2
v_gene: TRBV10-3
d_gene: TRBD2
CDR3aa: CAIREAGGNTGELFF
CDR3nt: TGTGCCATCAGGGAAGCGGGGGGGAACACCGGGGAGCTGTTTTTT

abundance: -
j_gene: TRBJ1-2
v_gene: TRBV2
d_gene: -
CDR3aa: CASSAGKANYGYTF
CDR3nt: TGTGCCAGCAGTGCAGGGAAAGCTAACTATGGCTACACCTTC

abundance: -
j_gene: TRBJ2-3
v_gene: TRBV5-1
d_gene: TRBD2
CDR3aa: CASSVFERGGRDTQYF
CDR3nt: TGCGCCAGCAGCGTCTTCGAGCGGGGGGGCAGAGATACGCAGTATTTT

abundance: -
j_gene: TRBJ2-2
v_gene: TRBV5-6
d_gene: -
CDR3aa: CASSLTLDAAGELFF
CDR3nt: TGTGCCAGCAGCTTGACCCTGGACGCGGCCGGGGAGCTGTTTTTT

abundance: -
j_gene: TRBJ1-4
v_gene: TRBV7-2
d_gene: TRBD1
CDR3aa: CASSRDRFNEKLFF
CDR3nt: TGTGCCAGCAGCCGGGACAGGTTTAATGAAAAACTGTTTTTT

abundance: -
j_gene: TRBJ2-5
v_gene: TRBV19
d_gene: TRBD2
CDR3aa: CASSIDAGGRGETQYF
CDR3nt: TGTGCCAGTAGTATAGATGCGGGAGGAAGGGGAGAGACCCAGTACTTC

abundance: -
j_gene: TRBJ1-1
v_gene: TRBV5-4
d_gene: -
CDR3aa: CASSRGLTRANTEAFF
CDR3nt: TGTGCCAGCAGCCGGGGTCTAACTAGGGCGAACACTGAAGCTTTCTTT

abundance: -
j_gene: TRBJ1-4
v_gene: TRBV4-1
d_gene: TRBD1
CDR3aa: CASSQAPGQGEEKLFF
CDR3nt: TGCGCCAGCAGCCAAGCCCCGGGACAGGGTGAAGAAAAACTGTTTTTT

abundance: -
j_gene: TRBJ1-6
v_gene: TRBV27
d_gene: TRBD1
CDR3aa: CASSPGTGYNSPLHF
CDR3nt: TGTGCCAGCAGTCCTGGGACAGGGTATAATTCACCCCTCCACTTT

abundance: -
j_gene: TRBJ1-1
v_gene: TRBV2
d_gene: -
CDR3aa: CATSLHGQVNTEAFF
CDR3nt: TGTGCCACCTCATTGCACGGGCAAGTGAACACTGAAGCTTTCTTT

abundance: -
j_gene: TRBJ1-1
v_gene: TRBV6-1
d_gene: TRBD1
CDR3aa: CASKRGQPNTEAFF
CDR3nt: TGTGCCAGCAAGCGGGGACAGCCGAACACTGAAGCTTTCTTT

abundance: -
j_gene: TRBJ2-1
v_gene: TRBV2
d_gene: TRBD2
CDR3aa: CASSELSGGAGEQFF
CDR3nt: TGTGCCAGCAGTGAACTAAGCGGGGGGGCGGGTGAGCAGTTCTTC

abundance: -
j_gene: TRBJ2-3
v_gene: TRBV14
d_gene: -
CDR3aa: CASSLRTAVNTQYF
CDR3nt: TGTGCCAGCAGCCTCAGGACCGCGGTAAACACGCAGTATTTT

abundance: few
j_gene: TRBJ1-2
v_gene: TRBV9
d_gene: -
CDR3aa: CASSLVPIRYGYTF
CDR3nt: TGTGCCAGCAGCTTAGTCCCTATTCGGTATGGCTACACCTTC